These 23 T cell receptor beta chains were all obtained from the same sample, sequenced in a study of blood T cell repertoires in COVID-19. Some clones are missing from TCRdb's copy, which holds only in-frame ones; the method was immunoSEQ multiplex PCR. The repertoire holds about 34,000 clones, with roughly 77% as singletons. Sequencing was done on a sample of peripheral blood. The receptors shown here come from a man older than 75 with active or convalescent COVID-19.

V is TRBV19 and J is TRBJ1-5; the match to TRBD1 covers 8 bases. CDR1 is LNHDA, CDR2 SQIVND, per germline (reference sequence). The CDR3 is 14 residues long. J was trimmed by 7 bases and V by 5 bases; bases with no gene match: 7. DNA of the CDR3: TGTGCCAGTAGTTCAACAGGGGGAGTACAGCCCCAGCATTTT. Its translation is CASSSTGGVQPQHF.

J is TRBJ2-3 and V is TRBV6-6; D is perhaps TRBD2 (6 bases). V dropped 6 bases and J dropped 3 bases, with 16 bases sitting between them. This CDR3 is 15 amino acids long. Looked up from germline, CDR1 is MNHNY and CDR2 is SVGAGI (reference sequence). The CDR3 DNA sequence: TGTGCCAGCAGAGATACTGGAGGGCCGACAGATACGCAGTATTTT. It encodes CASRDTGGPTDTQYF.

A few counts support this clone. The chain has TRBV7-6 and TRBJ2-5, with TRBD2 identical over 10 bases. Trimming at V came to 2 bases and at J to 9 bases, leaving 6 bases not matched to a gene. The CDR3 is made up of 14 amino acids. CDR1 SGHVS and CDR2 FNYEAQ come from the germline V gene. CDR3 DNA sequence: TGTGCCAGCAGCTTACGGCTAGCGGGAGATGCCCAGTACTTC. This encodes CASSLRLAGDAQYF.

The CDR3 region is CASSTSPRDRGSEAFF. CDR3 DNA sequence: TGCGCCAGCAGCACATCACCCCGGGACAGGGGATCTGAAGCTTTCTTT. This chain connects TRBV5-1 to TRBJ1-1, with 10 nucleotides matching TRBD1. The CDR3 has 16 residues. Trimming cost V 4 bases and J 6 bases; bases outside gene matches: 12. Germline lookup yields CDR1 SGHRS and CDR2 YFSETQ.

This clone appeared a single time. This chain uses TRBV30 with TRBJ2-7, with 9 bases fitting TRBD2. Germline V CDR1 and CDR2: GTSNPN, SVGIG (reference sequence). CDR3 size: 14 residues. The J segment lost 0 bases and the V segment lost 5 bases, leaving 5 bases of the junction unmatched. CDR3 sequence reads: CAWRLAGSSYEQYF. In DNA form, the CDR3 reads TGTGCCTGGCGCCTAGCGGGAAGCTCCTACGAGCAGTACTTC.

This sequence joins TRBV4-3 and TRBJ1-1; D may be TRBD1 (6 bases). V was cut by 3 bases and J by 3 bases, with 11 bases left in between. The germline CDR1 and CDR2 sequences are LGHNA and YSLEER. CDR3 length: 14 residues. Written as DNA, the CDR3 is TGCGCCAGCAGCCAGGGGTACAGGGACACTGAAGCTTTCTTT. Translating gives CASSQGYRDTEAFF.

CDR3 DNA sequence: TGTGCCAGCAGCGCCAGCGGGCGTCTCTCCACAGATACGCAGTATTTT. The encoded protein is CASSASGRLSTDTQYF. The chain combines TRBV7-8 with TRBJ2-3, with a weak D call TRBD2 (6 bases). This CDR3 contains 16 residues. V was pared by 5 bases and J by 2 bases, with 17 bases between. Germline V lookup: CDR1 SGHVS, CDR2 FQNEAQ.

As DNA, the CDR3 is TGTGCCAGCAGAGCTTCTAGCGGGAGGTGGAGCACAGATACGCAGTATTTT. Translated: CASRASSGRWSTDTQYF. V and J are TRBV2 and TRBJ2-3; 11 nucleotides agree with TRBD2. J was trimmed by 0 bases and V by 6 bases; bases with no gene match: 8. This CDR3 is 17 amino acids long. Looked up from germline, CDR1 is SNHLY and CDR2 is FYNNEI.

This chain uses TRBV19 with TRBJ2-2; TRBD2 aligns across 9 bases. The CDR3 contains 17 residues. Trimming removed 11 bases from V and 3 bases from J; junction bases left unmatched: 16. The V gene's germline CDR1 is LNHDA and CDR2 SQIVND (reference sequence). The DNA for the CDR3 is TGTGCCCGTCGTCGGGCGGGGGGGGCGGCCGACACCGGGGAGCTGTTTTTT. It translates to CARRRAGGAADTGELFF.

The chain has TRBV5-1 and TRBJ1-2; D possibly corresponds to TRBD1 (5 bases). The V and J ends lost 4 bases and 7 bases respectively, with 20 bases between them. Germline loops: CDR1 SGHRS, CDR2 YFSETQ. This CDR3 has 15 amino acids. The CDR3 region is CASSRFQGRGSGYTF. The CDR3 DNA reads as TGCGCCAGCAGCCGTTTCCAGGGTAGGGGATCTGGCTACACCTTC.

V and J are TRBV7-2 and TRBJ2-7; 16 bases align to TRBD2. Germline V gives CDR1 SGHTA, CDR2 FQGNSA. This CDR3 region has 16 residues. V lost 1 base, J lost 6 bases, and 3 bases stayed unmatched. CDR3 bases: TGTGCCAGCAGCTTAGAGGGACTAGCGGGAGGGTCCGAGCAGTACTTC. Translation: CASSLEGLAGGSEQYF.

The gene calls are TRBV27 and TRBJ1-1; tentatively, D is TRBD1 (6 bases). This CDR3 is 14 amino acids long. Germline CDR1 reads MNHEY; CDR2 reads SMNVEV (reference sequence). The germline V and J ends were trimmed by 6 bases and 4 bases, with 15 bases remaining between them. The chain's CDR3 is CASRRVADSTEAFF. The CDR3 DNA reads TGTGCCAGCAGAAGGGTGGCGGACAGCACTGAAGCTTTCTTT.

The V gene is TRBV19, the J gene TRBJ2-2; tentative D call: TRBD1 (5 bases). The germline V gene encodes CDR1 LNHDA and CDR2 SQIVND (reference sequence). CDR3 length equals 13 residues. Trimming removed 4 bases at V and 5 bases at J, with 8 bases between. The DNA of the CDR3 is TGTGCCAGTAGTACCACAGGAACCGGGGAGCTGTTTTTT. Amino acids: CASSTTGTGELFF.

V and J are TRBV7-8 and TRBJ2-7; TRBD1 matches at 9 bases. After removal of 1 base from V and 3 bases from J, the junction contained 4 bases not matched to a gene. The germline V gene encodes CDR1 SGHVS and CDR2 FQNEAQ. The CDR3 contains 15 residues. CDR3 amino acids: CASSLDGTGLYEQYF. As DNA, the CDR3 is TGTGCCAGCAGCTTAGATGGGACAGGGCTCTACGAGCAGTACTTC. The variable domain in full, completed from reference TRBV7-8 and TRBJ2-7, reads GAGVSQSPRYKVAKRGQDVALRCDPISGHVSLFWYQQALGQGPEFLTYFQNEAQLDKSGLPSDRFFAERPEGSVSTLKIQRTQQEDSAVYLCASSLDGTGLYEQYFGPGTRLTVT.

CDR3 DNA: TGTGCCAGTAGCACGAGAGCGGGGACAGGCACTCCACGGCCCCAGCATTTT. It is translated as CASSTRAGTGTPRPQHF. V and J are TRBV19 and TRBJ1-5, with 8 bases lining up with TRBD1. This CDR3 spans 17 amino acids. J lost 9 bases, V lost 6 bases, and 19 bases had no gene match. Germline CDR1 reads LNHDA; CDR2 reads SQIVND (reference sequence).

This chain links TRBV4-3 with TRBJ2-3; D remains unclear. There are 17 residues in the CDR3. Trimming cost V 0 bases and J 2 bases, with 15 bases left between them. Germline-derived CDR1 and CDR2 are LGHNA and YSLEER. The CDR3: CASSQDRNTGYTDTQYF. CDR3 DNA sequence: TGCGCCAGCAGCCAAGATCGGAACACCGGGTACACAGATACGCAGTATTTT.

This chain connects TRBV5-1 to TRBJ2-2; TRBD2 might be the D (5 bases). V dropped 0 bases and J dropped 7 bases, with 10 bases sitting between them. Germline CDR1 and CDR2: SGHRS and YFSETQ. The CDR3 has 14 residues. The CDR3 is CASSLDPSSGELFF. CDR3 nucleotides: TGCGCCAGCAGCTTGGACCCTAGCAGCGGGGAGCTGTTTTTT.

V is TRBV6-5 and J is TRBJ2-1; 9 bases fit TRBD2. The ends lost 6 bases at V and 5 bases at J; junction bases unmatched: 8. The CDR3 contains 15 residues. Germline CDR1 MNHEY, CDR2 SVGAGI. CDR3 bases: TGTGCCAGCAGGGGCTGGACTAGCGCCCACAATGAGCAGTTCTTC. Encoded protein: CASRGWTSAHNEQFF.

This clone is a singleton in its sample. The rearrangement links TRBV28 to TRBJ1-6; 7 positions match TRBD1. CDR3 length equals 15 residues. Germline V gene sequence: CDR1 MDHEN, CDR2 SYDVKM. After removal of 6 bases from V and 4 bases from J, the junction contained 6 bases not matched to a gene. The CDR3 coding sequence is TGTGCCAGCAGATCCGGACAGGTTTATAATTCACCCCTCCACTTT. Protein product: CASRSGQVYNSPLHF.

The sample holds a few counts of this clone. V is TRBV4-3 and J is TRBJ2-7; D remains ambiguous. V shed 0 bases and J shed 0 bases, with 9 bases lying between them. CDR1 is LGHNA, CDR2 YSLEER, per germline. CDR3 length equals 15 residues. This CDR3 reads CASSQDLSSSYEQYF. CDR3 in DNA: TGCGCCAGCAGCCAAGACCTAAGTAGCTCCTACGAGCAGTACTTC.

This clone showed up just a few times. V is TRBV6-2 or TRBV6-3 and J is TRBJ2-7; TRBD2 aligns across 8 bases. Germline CDR1 MNHEY, CDR2 SVGEGT. V trimming: 4 bases; J trimming: 3 bases; junction bases outside the gene matches: 5. This CDR3 has 14 amino acids. CDR3 loop: CASSSDSGIYEQYF. CDR3 coding DNA: TGTGCCAGCAGTTCAGATAGCGGGATCTACGAGCAGTACTTC.

V is TRBV19 and J is TRBJ1-1, with D unclear. Trimming cost V 11 bases and J 1 base, with 17 bases left between them. Germline lookup yields CDR1 LNHDA and CDR2 SQIVND (reference sequence). The CDR3 spans 14 residues. This chain's CDR3 is CAASLTLSNTEAFF. The DNA for the CDR3 is TGTGCCGCCAGTTTAACCCTTTCGAACACTGAAGCTTTCTTT. Full variable domain (rest looked up from reference TRBV19 and TRBJ1-1): DGGITQSPKYLFRKEGQNVTLSCEQNLNHDAMYWYRQDPGQGLRLIYYSQIVNDFQKGDIAEGYSVSREKKESFPLTVTSAQKNPTAFYLCAASLTLSNTEAFFGQGTRLTVV.

This clone has just a few counts. The chain is built from TRBV29-1 and TRBJ2-5, with 7 bases fitting TRBD1. This CDR3 is built from 13 residues. Germline lookup yields CDR1 SQVTM and CDR2 ANQGSEA. Losses at the gene ends were 3 bases for V and 5 bases for J; bases not matched to a gene: 6. CDR3: CSVDGQGVETQYF. The DNA of the CDR3 is TGCAGCGTTGACGGGCAGGGGGTGGAGACCCAGTACTTC.